This record covers a single TCR beta chain. This entry comes from a study of blood T cell repertoires in COVID-19. Study background: Sources were T cells, B-cell-depleted T cells, or PBMCs; the material itself was cDNA or gDNA.

Trimming shortened V by 2 bases and J by 4 bases, and 20 bases separated the two germline ends. CDR1 SQVTM and CDR2 ANQGSEA come from the germline V gene. The CDR3 extends over 16 amino acids. Original methodology: Estimation of nucleated cell counts was performed using reference gene primer amplification. TCRdb keeps only in-frame clones here, not all; method: immunoSEQ multiplex PCR. That table furnishes V, J and clone size, whereas the DNA furnished D and trimming. The sample carries around 330,000 clones, 89% recorded once. Participants were aged about 18 to 89 years from approximately 24 US areas. Participant-given clinical history determined each cohort assignment.

The specimen sequenced was PBMCs or T cells enriched from blood (not recorded which). The chain joins TRBV29-1 to TRBJ1-2; possible D gene TRBD1, 5 bases. The TCR comes from a middle-aged woman who had recovered from COVID-19. DNA for the CDR3: TGCAGCGTTGAAAGGGCCGGGGGGTTTGGGCCCTATGGCTACACCTTC. Translated, it gives CSVERAGGFGPYGYTF.